The rows below give T cell receptor beta chains drawn from one sample of a study of low-dose radiotherapy and immunotherapy resistance in tumors. TCRdb passed the reads through MiXCR, listing each CDR3 protein once. The table lists around 80,000 distinct CDR3 sequences, around 17% of them singletons. Sequencing used PBMCs, obtained after low-dose radiotherapy plus immunotherapy. These receptors were obtained from a male donor with prostate cancer. Both conserved end residues are part of each CDR3. Fields, in order: D gene, J gene, V gene, CDR3 protein. The D gene is left open where the match is weak.

D: .
J: TRBJ2-5
V: TRBV10-3
CDR3: CAISESFNRKETQYF

D: TRBD1
J: TRBJ1-1
V: TRBV6-2/TRBV6-3
CDR3: CASSYGPGTDGTEAFF

D: .
J: TRBJ2-2
V: TRBV19
CDR3: CASSISPGNTGELFF

D: .
J: TRBJ2-1
V: TRBV6-2/TRBV6-3
CDR3: CASSYSTSSSYNEQFF

D: .
J: TRBJ2-2
V: TRBV11-3
CDR3: CASSLGSLRTGELFF

D: TRBD2
J: TRBJ2-1
V: TRBV15
CDR3: CATSLTSGRVNEQFF

D: .
J: TRBJ1-1
V: TRBV2
CDR3: CASKSGLMNTEAFF

D: .
J: TRBJ2-1
V: TRBV5-1
CDR3: CASSFWTDNEQFF

D: .
J: TRBJ2-7
V: TRBV20-1
CDR3: CSAPGTLNGYEQYF

D: TRBD2
J: TRBJ2-3
V: TRBV29-1
CDR3: CSVEGLAGPDTQYF

D: TRBD2
J: TRBJ2-1
V: TRBV5-1
CDR3: CASSPGVAGPYNEQFF

D: TRBD2
J: TRBJ2-5
V: TRBV7-2
CDR3: CASSLVAGVGETQYF

D: .
J: TRBJ1-2
V: TRBV4-2
CDR3: CASSQDLLYPNYGYTF

D: .
J: TRBJ2-2
V: TRBV2
CDR3: CASSAGRGIDTGELFF

D: TRBD1
J: TRBJ2-2
V: TRBV10-3
CDR3: CAIRMDRAQTGELFF

D: TRBD1
J: TRBJ2-2
V: TRBV5-1
CDR3: CASSLGDRRTGELFF

D: .
J: TRBJ1-1
V: TRBV19
CDR3: CASTKSAEPFDEAFF

D: .
J: TRBJ1-4
V: TRBV28
CDR3: CASSSGSTNEKLFF

D: TRBD1
J: TRBJ1-1
V: TRBV5-1
CDR3: CASSAGTVGTEAFF

D: .
J: TRBJ2-7
V: TRBV29-1
CDR3: CSVAGVGFHEQYF

D: .
J: TRBJ1-2
V: TRBV7-2
CDR3: CASSLVTGTQRGYTF

D: TRBD2
J: TRBJ2-7
V: TRBV18
CDR3: CASSKREGLEQYF

D: .
J: TRBJ2-5
V: TRBV7-9
CDR3: CASSRRAPINF

D: .
J: TRBJ1-1
V: TRBV27
CDR3: CASSPGRLRNEAFF

D: TRBD2
J: TRBJ2-4
V: TRBV29-1
CDR3: CSVVARTSGRWAKNIQYF

D: TRBD2
J: TRBJ2-3
V: TRBV28
CDR3: CAIMGLAGTSTDTQYF

D: .
J: TRBJ2-1
V: TRBV29-1
CDR3: CSVEGDSYNEQFF

D: TRBD1
J: TRBJ2-3
V: TRBV6-2/TRBV6-3
CDR3: CASQQPWTGHTDTQYF

D: .
J: TRBJ2-1
V: TRBV12-3/TRBV12-4
CDR3: CASSPGAEFYNEQFF

D: TRBD2
J: TRBJ2-7
V: TRBV10-3
CDR3: CAISDGVAGGYEQYF

D: .
J: TRBJ1-2
V: TRBV19
CDR3: CASSIGGNYGYTF

D: .
J: TRBJ1-1
V: TRBV20-1
CDR3: CSASGVQNTEAFF

D: .
J: TRBJ2-7
V: TRBV7-9
CDR3: CASSPLRGSHEQYF

D: TRBD2
J: TRBJ2-4
V: TRBV5-1
CDR3: CASSLDSGLVSNEQYF

D: TRBD2
J: TRBJ2-5
V: TRBV9
CDR3: CASSVGSGRSQETQYF

D: .
J: TRBJ2-7
V: TRBV5-5
CDR3: CASSLASASEQYF

D: .
J: TRBJ1-4
V: TRBV7-3
CDR3: CASSLRAGAATNEKLFF

D: TRBD2
J: TRBJ2-1
V: TRBV29-1
CDR3: CSVPSGVGRSSYNEQFF

D: .
J: TRBJ1-2
V: TRBV6-2/TRBV6-3
CDR3: CASSFWNYGYTF

D: .
J: TRBJ2-2
V: TRBV24-1
CDR3: CATSQNTGELFF

D: .
J: TRBJ2-3
V: TRBV5-1
CDR3: CASSFLGGRQDTQYF

D: TRBD1
J: TRBJ1-5
V: TRBV28
CDR3: CASSPEDRWNQPQHF

D: TRBD2
J: TRBJ2-1
V: TRBV6-5
CDR3: CASASGGLAVKKQFF

D: TRBD2
J: TRBJ2-1
V: TRBV4-3
CDR3: CASSQTSGIVDEQFF